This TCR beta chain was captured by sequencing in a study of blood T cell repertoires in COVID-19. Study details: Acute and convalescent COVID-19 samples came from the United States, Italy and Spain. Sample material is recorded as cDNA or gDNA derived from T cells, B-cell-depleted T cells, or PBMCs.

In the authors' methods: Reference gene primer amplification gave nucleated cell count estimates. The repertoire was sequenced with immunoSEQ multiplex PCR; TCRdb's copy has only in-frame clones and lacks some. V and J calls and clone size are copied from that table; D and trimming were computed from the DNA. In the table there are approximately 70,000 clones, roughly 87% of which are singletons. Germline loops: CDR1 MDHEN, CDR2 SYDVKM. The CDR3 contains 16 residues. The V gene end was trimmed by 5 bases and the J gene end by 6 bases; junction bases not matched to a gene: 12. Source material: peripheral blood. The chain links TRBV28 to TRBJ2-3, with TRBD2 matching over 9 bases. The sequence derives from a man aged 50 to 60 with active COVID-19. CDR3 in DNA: TGTGCCAGCAGTCGAGGAGCGGGAGGAAGGGCCGATACGCAGTATTTT. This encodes CASSRGAGGRADTQYF. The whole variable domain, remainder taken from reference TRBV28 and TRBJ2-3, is DVKVTQSSRYLVKRTGEKVFLECVQDMDHENMFWYRQDPGLGLRLIYFSYDVKMKEKGDIPEGYSVSREKKERFSLILESASTNQTSMYLCASSRGAGGRADTQYFGPGTRLTVL.